Listed below are T cell receptor beta chains from one sample, sequenced in a study of CXCR3-negative and CXCR3-positive naive CD8 T cells. TCRdb re-analyzed the 5' RACE reads; it lists each CDR3 protein once, without DNA. Recorded here are about 130,000 distinct CDR3 sequences; the top ten clones represent approximately 0.29%. Sequenced input: naive CXCR3- CD8+ T cells from blood. These receptors all stem from a human donor in good health. Some clones in this sample may be carry-over from other donors' samples. Both conserved end residues are part of each CDR3.

cdr3_length,v_call,j_call,cdr3_aa
15,TRBV4-1,TRBJ2-7,CASSPVHPSIYEQYF
16,TRBV19,TRBJ1-5,CASSGLGQYSNQPQHF
13,TRBV28,TRBJ2-7,CASSSYRYSEQYF
13,TRBV28,TRBJ2-3,CANSSRLTDTQYF
15,TRBV27,TRBJ1-2,CASSLSSGSSYGYTF
15,TRBV27,TRBJ1-1,CASASRKGQGTEAFF
14,TRBV15,TRBJ2-7,CATSGQPGRHEQYF
17,TRBV4-1,TRBJ2-5,CASSPSRAGVTQETQYF
16,TRBV28,TRBJ2-1,CASSYLAGTEYNEQFF
14,TRBV29-1,TRBJ2-5,CSVAGQGASETQYF
13,TRBV19,TRBJ2-7,CASSGVGGDEQYF
13,TRBV29-1,TRBJ2-7,CSVGTGSSYEQYF
17,TRBV6-2/TRBV6-3,TRBJ2-3,CASSPGQATSREDTQYF
14,TRBV4-3,TRBJ2-7,CASSQERQLREQYF
16,TRBV29-1,TRBJ2-1,CSVGAPAGGPYDEQFF
12,TRBV7-9,TRBJ1-1,CASSVQGTEAFF
16,TRBV9,TRBJ2-7,CASSPGQSGGFGEQYF
13,TRBV12-3/TRBV12-4,TRBJ2-3,CASSWTDTDTQYF
15,TRBV9,TRBJ2-1,CASSVTSGVYNEQFF
11,TRBV6-6,TRBJ2-1,CASSYNNEQFF
14,TRBV7-9,TRBJ1-2,CASSLGIDRDGYTF
17,TRBV7-9,TRBJ2-1,CASSLELDTLSYNEQFF
17,TRBV27,TRBJ1-5,CASSPTSSAGTRQPQHF
15,TRBV5-1,TRBJ2-3,CASSWSPGATDTQYF
14,TRBV29-1,TRBJ2-3,CSANLAGDTDTQYF
16,TRBV21-1,TRBJ2-1,CASSPSRSGRLDEQFF
15,TRBV7-2,TRBJ2-7,CASSLGLGGSYEQYF
14,TRBV27,TRBJ2-3,CASSILASTDTQYF
13,TRBV27,TRBJ2-7,CASSLDYTYEQYF
20,TRBV21-1,TRBJ1-4,CASSSRRRQVPIRTNEKLFF
15,TRBV29-1,TRBJ2-7,CSVEYPGTGHYEQYF
15,TRBV10-3,TRBJ2-7,CAIRELGTGIYEQYF
15,TRBV29-1,TRBJ2-5,CSVGVWTGDQETQYF
13,TRBV27,TRBJ1-1,CASSPRGFTEAFF
16,TRBV30,TRBJ2-3,CAWTLTSALSTDTQYF
14,TRBV5-1,TRBJ1-1,CASSLWQMNTEAFF
20,TRBV15,TRBJ1-1,CATSRAKLGGYREWNTEAFF
15,TRBV28,TRBJ2-7,CASSLSLSGSYEQYF
14,TRBV5-1,TRBJ2-2,CATTGTGVSGELFF
14,TRBV12-3/TRBV12-4,TRBJ2-2,CASLGGDDTGELFF
16,TRBV3-1,TRBJ2-3,CASSHALAGEWDTQYF
13,TRBV4-1,TRBJ2-1,CASSRTGPNEQFF
16,TRBV5-1,TRBJ2-7,CASSVTGFSSSYEQYF
13,TRBV12-3/TRBV12-4,TRBJ2-1,CASSYSQGDEQFF
14,TRBV9,TRBJ2-7,CASSPHGAKDEQYF
17,TRBV28,TRBJ2-5,CASSTGRGKFSQETQYF